Sequencing of this T cell receptor (beta chain) was carried out in a study of shared clonotypes between healthy human individuals. Profiled with immunoSEQ multiplex PCR; TCRdb holds only in-frame clones, not every one. The sample consists of millions of clones, roughly 94% of them appearing once. This clone was detected a few times. Other DNA sequences in the sample encode the same CDR3. Positively selected for CCR7, the CD45RO-negative cells used as naive CD8 cells excluded terminally differentiated effector memory CD45RA+ cells. Source material: naive CD8+ T cells sorted from blood. The TCR was taken from a man younger than 30 in good health.

CDR3 in amino acids: CASSFGQGTEAFF. CDR3 DNA: TGTGCCAGCAGCTTTGGACAGGGGACTGAAGCTTTCTTT. This chain uses TRBV11-2 with TRBJ1-1, with 9 bases lining up with TRBD1. V dropped 3 bases and J dropped 5; count of bases not matched to a gene: 1. This CDR3 spans 13 amino acids. Per germline, CDR1 SGHAT and CDR2 FQNNGV.